This T cell receptor (beta chain) came from a study of Tregs in tolerant kidney transplant recipients. Overall study findings and caveats: Findings come from small patient numbers and require larger validation. Biological reproducibility was not directly addressed, but technical replication error appeared minimal.

Assay used: immunoSEQ multiplex PCR; TCRdb lists only in-frame clones, some missing. The sample contains approximately 3,000 clones, 40% of which appear only once. Per germline, CDR1 SGHKS and CDR2 YYEKEE (reference sequence). CDR3 length: 16 amino acids. J lost 6 bases, V lost 1 base, and 8 bases had no gene match. As concerns this clone: What it binds is unknown.

The clonotype was recovered from a human donor in good health. V usage is TRBV5-5 and J usage is TRBJ2-7, with TRBD2 matching 12 bases. Material for sequencing was Tregs from blood cultured with allogeneic cells. CDR3 DNA: TGTGCCAGCAGCTTGTATCCGACTAGCGGGAGCTTCGAGCAGTACTTC. Its protein product is CASSLYPTSGSFEQYF.